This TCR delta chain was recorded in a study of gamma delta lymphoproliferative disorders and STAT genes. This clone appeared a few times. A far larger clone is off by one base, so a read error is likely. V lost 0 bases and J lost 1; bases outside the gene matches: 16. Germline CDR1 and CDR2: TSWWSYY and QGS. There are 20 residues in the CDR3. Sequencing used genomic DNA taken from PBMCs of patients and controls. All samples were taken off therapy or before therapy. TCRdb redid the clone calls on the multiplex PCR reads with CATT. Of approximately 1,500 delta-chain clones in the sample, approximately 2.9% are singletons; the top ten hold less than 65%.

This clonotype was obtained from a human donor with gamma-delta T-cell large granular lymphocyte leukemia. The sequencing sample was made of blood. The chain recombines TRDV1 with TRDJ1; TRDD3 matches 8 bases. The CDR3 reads CALGELRESYWGSLTDKLIF. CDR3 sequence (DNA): TGTGCTCTTGGGGAACTAAGGGAATCCTACTGGGGGTCCCTCACCGATAAACTCATCTTT.